This T cell receptor beta chain was documented in a study of CD8+ T cells in alopecia areata. Study conclusions and caveats: Normal skin's resident alphabeta T cells are sequenced alongside lesional scalp T cells.

Points on this clone: Antigen unknown.

The CDR3 covers 12 residues. Trimming pared 8 bases from V and 4 bases from J, leaving 12 bases between. Germline CDR1 is SQVTM and CDR2 is ANQGSEA. Following RNA extraction, reverse transcription yielded cDNA that acted as the sequencing template. Only in-frame clones appear in the TCRdb table, and some are missing; sequencing was by immunoSEQ multiplex PCR. Altogether about 64,000 clones are present, 44% being singletons, with the ten largest covering roughly 51%. The clonotype originates from a human donor with alopecia areata. The rearrangement links TRBV29-1 to TRBJ2-1, with D perhaps TRBD1 or TRBD2 (5 bases each). Input material: NKG2D-low CD8+ T cells sorted from blood. Here the CDR3 reads CSISGAYNEQFF. The CDR3 DNA reads TGCAGCATATCCGGGGCATACAATGAGCAGTTCTTC.